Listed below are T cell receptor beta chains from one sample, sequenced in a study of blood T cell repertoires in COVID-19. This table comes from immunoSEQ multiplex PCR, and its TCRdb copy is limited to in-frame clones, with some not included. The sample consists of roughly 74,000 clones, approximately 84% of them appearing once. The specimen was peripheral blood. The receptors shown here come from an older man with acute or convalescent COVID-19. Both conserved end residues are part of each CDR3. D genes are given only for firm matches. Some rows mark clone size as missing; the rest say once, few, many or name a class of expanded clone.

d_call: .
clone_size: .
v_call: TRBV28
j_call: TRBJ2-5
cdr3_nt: TGTGCCAGCAGTTTCCGTTGGACAGAACAAGAGACCCAGTACTTC
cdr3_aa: CASSFRWTEQETQYF

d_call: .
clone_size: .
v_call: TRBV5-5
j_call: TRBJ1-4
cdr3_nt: TGTGCCAGCAGCCCACAGGACATAGCTAATGAAAAACTGTTTTTT
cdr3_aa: CASSPQDIANEKLFF

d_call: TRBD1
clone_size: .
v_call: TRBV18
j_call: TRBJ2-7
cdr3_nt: TGTGCCAGCTCACCAGAGTTCCGGGGACAGGGAAGCGACGAGCAGTACTTC
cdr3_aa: CASSPEFRGQGSDEQYF

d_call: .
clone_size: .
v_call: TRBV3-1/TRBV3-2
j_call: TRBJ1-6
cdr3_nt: TGTGCCAGCAGCCAACACGGCGGAAGGAGCTCCTATAATTCACCCCTCCACTTT
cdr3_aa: CASSQHGGRSSYNSPLHF

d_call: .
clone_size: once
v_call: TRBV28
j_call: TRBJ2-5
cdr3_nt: TGTGCCAGCAGTTTGGGAGGTGGCGGGACCCAGTACTTC
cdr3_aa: CASSLGGGGTQYF

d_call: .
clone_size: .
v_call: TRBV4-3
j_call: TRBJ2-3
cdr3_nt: TGCGCCAGCAGCCAAGGAGGAGGGATCCTTGATACGCAGTATTTT
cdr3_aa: CASSQGGGILDTQYF

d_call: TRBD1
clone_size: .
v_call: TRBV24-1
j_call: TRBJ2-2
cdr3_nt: TGTGCCACCAGTTCGACAGGGGACACCGGGGAGCTGTTTTTT
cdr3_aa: CATSSTGDTGELFF

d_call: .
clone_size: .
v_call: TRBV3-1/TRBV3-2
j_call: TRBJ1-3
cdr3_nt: TGTGCCAGCAGCCGCCGAGGGGGGGATGTCTCTGGAAACACCATATATTTT
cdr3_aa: CASSRRGGDVSGNTIYF

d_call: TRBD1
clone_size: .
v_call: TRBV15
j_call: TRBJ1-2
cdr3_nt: TGTGCCACCAGCAGAGGGGGACAGGGAGACTATGGCTACACCTTC
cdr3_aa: CATSRGGQGDYGYTF

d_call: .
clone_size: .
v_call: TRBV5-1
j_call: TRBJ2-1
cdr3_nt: TGCGCCAGCAACTTGAGAGGCCTGAGCTCCTACAATGAGCAGTTCTTC
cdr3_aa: CASNLRGLSSYNEQFF

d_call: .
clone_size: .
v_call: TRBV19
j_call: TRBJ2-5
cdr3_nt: TGTGCCAGTAGTAGGCGGCAAAATCAAGAGACCCAGTACTTC
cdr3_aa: CASSRRQNQETQYF

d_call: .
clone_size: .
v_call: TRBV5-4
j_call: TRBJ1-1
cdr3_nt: TGTGCCAGCAGCCTACCGACAGATATGAACACTGAAGCTTTCTTT
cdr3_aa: CASSLPTDMNTEAFF

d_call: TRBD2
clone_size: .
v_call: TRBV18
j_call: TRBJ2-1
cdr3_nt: TGTGCCAGCTCACCGACTAGCGGGGGGGGATACAATGAGCAGTTCTTC
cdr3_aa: CASSPTSGGGYNEQFF

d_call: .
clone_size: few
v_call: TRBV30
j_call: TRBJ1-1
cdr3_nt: TGTGCCTGGAGTGGGGGCAGAAGGATGAACACTGAAGCTTTCTTT
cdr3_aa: CAWSGGRRMNTEAFF

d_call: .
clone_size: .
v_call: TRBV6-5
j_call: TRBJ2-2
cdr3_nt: TGTGCCAGCCTCCCGGGGTCGAACACCGGGGAGCTGTTTTTT
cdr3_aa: CASLPGSNTGELFF

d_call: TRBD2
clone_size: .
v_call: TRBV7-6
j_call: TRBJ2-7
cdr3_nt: TGTGCCAGCAGCCACGGGGGGCGGGAGGGACGAGACGAGCAGTACTTC
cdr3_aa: CASSHGGREGRDEQYF

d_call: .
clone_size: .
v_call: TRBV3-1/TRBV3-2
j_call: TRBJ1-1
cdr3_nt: TGTGCCAGCAGTAAGTCCCGGGTGAACACTGAAGCTTTCTTT
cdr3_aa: CASSKSRVNTEAFF

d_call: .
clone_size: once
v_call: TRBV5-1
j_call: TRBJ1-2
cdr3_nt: TGCGCCAGCAGCCTGGACACAAACTATGGCTACACCTTC
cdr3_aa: CASSLDTNYGYTF

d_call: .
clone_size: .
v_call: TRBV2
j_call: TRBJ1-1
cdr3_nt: TGTGCCAGCAGTAAAGACGGCCCCCGGGGCACTGAAGCTTTCTTT
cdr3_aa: CASSKDGPRGTEAFF

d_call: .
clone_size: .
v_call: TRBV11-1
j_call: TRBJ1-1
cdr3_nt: TGTGCCAGCAGCGGCAGCGGGACAGCTTTCTTT
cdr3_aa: CASSGSGTAFF

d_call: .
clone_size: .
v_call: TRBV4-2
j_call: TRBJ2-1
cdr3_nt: TGTGCCAGCAGCCTAGAGACAACCTACAATGAGCAGTTCTTC
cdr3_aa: CASSLETTYNEQFF

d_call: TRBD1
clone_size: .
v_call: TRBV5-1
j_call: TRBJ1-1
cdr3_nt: TGCGCCAGCAGCTGGACAGGAAATTCTGAAGCTTTCTTT
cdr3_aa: CASSWTGNSEAFF

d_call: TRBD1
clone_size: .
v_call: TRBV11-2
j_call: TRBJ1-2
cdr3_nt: TGTGCCAGCAGCGGCGATACAGGGGAGCCCTACACCTTC
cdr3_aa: CASSGDTGEPYTF

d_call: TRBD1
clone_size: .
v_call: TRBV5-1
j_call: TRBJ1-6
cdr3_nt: TGCGCCAGCAGCCCAAGGACAGGATCGGAGAATTCACCCCTCCACTTT
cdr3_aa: CASSPRTGSENSPLHF

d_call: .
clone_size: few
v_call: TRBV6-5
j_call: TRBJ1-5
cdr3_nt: TGTGCCAGCAGTTCCGACAGCGATCAGCCCCAGCATTTT
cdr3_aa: CASSSDSDQPQHF

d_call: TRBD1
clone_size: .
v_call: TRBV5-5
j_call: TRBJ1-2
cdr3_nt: TGTGCCAGCAGTTCCCAGGCGGCAGGGGGCTCAGCTAACTATGGCTACACCTTC
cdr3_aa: CASSSQAAGGSANYGYTF

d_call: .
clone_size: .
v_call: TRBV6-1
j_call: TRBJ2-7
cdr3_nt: TGTGCCAGCAGTGAGAATGGTTACGACTCCGCCTACGAGCAGTACTTC
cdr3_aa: CASSENGYDSAYEQYF

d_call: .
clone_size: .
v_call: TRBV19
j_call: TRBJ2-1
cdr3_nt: TGTGCCACCAAAGGGCAGGGCTGGGCCAATGAGCAGTTCTTC
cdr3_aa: CATKGQGWANEQFF

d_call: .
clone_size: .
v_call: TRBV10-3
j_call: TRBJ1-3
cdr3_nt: TGTGCCACTTGGACTTCTGGAAACACCATATATTTT
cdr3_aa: CATWTSGNTIYF

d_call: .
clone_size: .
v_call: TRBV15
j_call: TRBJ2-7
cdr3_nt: TGTGCCACCAGCAGAGAAAGGCGGTACGAGCAGTACTTC
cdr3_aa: CATSRERRYEQYF

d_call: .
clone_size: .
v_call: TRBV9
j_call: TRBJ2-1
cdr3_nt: TGTGCCAGCGGCACAACAGGGTTGGGGTTGGATGAGCAGTTCTTC
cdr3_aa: CASGTTGLGLDEQFF

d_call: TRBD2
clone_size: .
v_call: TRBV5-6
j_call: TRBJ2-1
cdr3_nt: TGTGCCAGCAGCTTGGTCGTAACTAGCGGGAGGAACAATGAGCAGTTCTTC
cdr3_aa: CASSLVVTSGRNNEQFF

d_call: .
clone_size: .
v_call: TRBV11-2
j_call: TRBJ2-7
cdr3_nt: TGTGCCAGCAGCCCGAGGGGGAGGGCGTCCTACGAGCAGTACTTC
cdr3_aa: CASSPRGRASYEQYF

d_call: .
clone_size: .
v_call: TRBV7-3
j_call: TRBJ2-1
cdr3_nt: TGTGCCAGCAGCCTCTCGTTCAGCTCCTACAATGAGCAGTTCTTC
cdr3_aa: CASSLSFSSYNEQFF

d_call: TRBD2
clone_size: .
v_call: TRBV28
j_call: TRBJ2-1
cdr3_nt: TGTGCCAGCAGGTCCGGGACTAGAGGGAAATACAATGAGCAGTTCTTC
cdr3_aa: CASRSGTRGKYNEQFF

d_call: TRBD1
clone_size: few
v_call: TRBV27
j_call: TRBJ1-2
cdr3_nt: TGTGCCAGCAGTTCGTACCGGGACAGAAACTATGGCTACACCTTC
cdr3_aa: CASSSYRDRNYGYTF

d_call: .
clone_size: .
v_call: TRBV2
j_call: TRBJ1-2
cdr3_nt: TGTGCCAGCAGTGAACAAAACTATGGCTACACCTTC
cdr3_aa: CASSEQNYGYTF

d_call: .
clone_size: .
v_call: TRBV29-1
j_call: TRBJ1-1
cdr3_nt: TGCAGCGTTGGGCTGATGAACACTGAAGCTTTCTTT
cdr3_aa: CSVGLMNTEAFF

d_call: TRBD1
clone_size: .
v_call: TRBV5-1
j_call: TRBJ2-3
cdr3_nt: TGCGCCAGCAGCTATGGACAGGAATTCACAGATACGCAGTATTTT
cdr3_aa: CASSYGQEFTDTQYF

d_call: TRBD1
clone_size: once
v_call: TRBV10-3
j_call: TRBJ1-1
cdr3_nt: TGTGCCATCAGTGAGTCGGGGACAGGGGCTTTGGGGGCTTTCTTT
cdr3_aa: CAISESGTGALGAFF

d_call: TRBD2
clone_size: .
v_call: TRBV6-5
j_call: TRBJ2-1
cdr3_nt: TGTGCCAGCAGAACTAGCGGGAGTAGGAGCGATGAGCAGTTCTTC
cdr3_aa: CASRTSGSRSDEQFF

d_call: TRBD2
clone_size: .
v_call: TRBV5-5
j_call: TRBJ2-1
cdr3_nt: TGTGCCAGCAGCTTTTTGGGCGGGGGGGACAATGAGCAGTTCTTC
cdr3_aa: CASSFLGGGDNEQFF

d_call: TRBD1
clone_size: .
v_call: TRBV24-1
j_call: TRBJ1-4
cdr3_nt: TGTGCCACCAGTGTTCCAAGGGGACAGGGCGGTGAAAAACTGTTTTTT
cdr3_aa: CATSVPRGQGGEKLFF

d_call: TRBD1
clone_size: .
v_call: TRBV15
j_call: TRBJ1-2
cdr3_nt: TGTGCCACCAGCAGAACCCCGACAGGGGTGGAAGGCTACACCTTC
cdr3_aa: CATSRTPTGVEGYTF

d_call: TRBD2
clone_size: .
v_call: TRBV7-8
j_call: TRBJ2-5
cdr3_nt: TGTGCCAGCAGCCAAAGCGGGACCAAAGGGGAGACCCAGTACTTC
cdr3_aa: CASSQSGTKGETQYF

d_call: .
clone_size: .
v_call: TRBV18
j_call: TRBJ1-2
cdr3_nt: TGTGCCAGCTCACCACTTGAAAGGGGCGAAGTTGGCTATGGCTACACCTTC
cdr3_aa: CASSPLERGEVGYGYTF